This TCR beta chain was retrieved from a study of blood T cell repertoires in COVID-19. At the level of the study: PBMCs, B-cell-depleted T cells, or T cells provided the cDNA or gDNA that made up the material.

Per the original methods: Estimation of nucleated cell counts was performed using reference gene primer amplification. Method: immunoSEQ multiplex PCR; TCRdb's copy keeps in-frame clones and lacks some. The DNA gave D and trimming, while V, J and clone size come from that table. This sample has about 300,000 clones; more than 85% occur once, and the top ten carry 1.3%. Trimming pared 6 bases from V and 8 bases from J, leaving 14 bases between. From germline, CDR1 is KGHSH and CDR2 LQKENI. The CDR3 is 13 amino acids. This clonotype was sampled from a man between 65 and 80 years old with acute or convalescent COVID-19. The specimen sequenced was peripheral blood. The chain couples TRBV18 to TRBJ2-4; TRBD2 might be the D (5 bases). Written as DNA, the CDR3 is TGTGCCAGCTCGCTGGACGGGGTACACATTCAGTACTTC. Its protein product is CASSLDGVHIQYF.